These T cell receptor beta chains were read from a single sample in a study of radiation and T cells in renal cell carcinoma. This table comes from immunoSEQ multiplex PCR, and its TCRdb copy is limited to in-frame clones, with some not included. The sample has more than 95,000 clones, 80% to 85% seen once. The specimen comprised blood, sampled from a patient whose treatment included radiotherapy and nephrectomy. Receptor source: an older woman with renal cell carcinoma. Each CDR3 is given with its conserved first and last residue. Expanded clones get a size class; other rows say once, few or many, or leave the size out.

CDR3aa: CASSFRVQETQYF
v_gene: TRBV13
j_gene: TRBJ2-5
abundance: few

CDR3aa: CASSFRAGYEQYF
v_gene: TRBV11-3
j_gene: TRBJ2-7
abundance: NA

CDR3aa: CASSFGNSGANVLTF
v_gene: TRBV11-2
j_gene: TRBJ2-6
abundance: NA

CDR3aa: CASSLDQGRNEKLFF
v_gene: TRBV5-4
j_gene: TRBJ1-4
abundance: NA

CDR3aa: CASSHRAGQGFQPQHF
v_gene: TRBV5-8
j_gene: TRBJ1-5
abundance: NA

CDR3aa: CASRWVGTGTNTEAFF
v_gene: TRBV28
j_gene: TRBJ1-1
abundance: NA

CDR3aa: CASSDKGAYGYTF
v_gene: TRBV2
j_gene: TRBJ1-2
abundance: many

CDR3aa: CASSLRPRSPQETQYF
v_gene: TRBV4-2
j_gene: TRBJ2-5
abundance: NA

CDR3aa: CASSILAGNQPQHF
v_gene: TRBV19
j_gene: TRBJ1-5
abundance: NA

CDR3aa: CASSPGQRNTEAFF
v_gene: TRBV19
j_gene: TRBJ1-1
abundance: NA

CDR3aa: CASSPGGGQPNYGYTF
v_gene: TRBV19
j_gene: TRBJ1-2
abundance: once

CDR3aa: CAIRTGLRSNEQFF
v_gene: TRBV10-3
j_gene: TRBJ2-1
abundance: few

CDR3aa: CASSYSTGGVKNIQYF
v_gene: TRBV6-6
j_gene: TRBJ2-4
abundance: once

CDR3aa: CASSLVTGFGNTIYF
v_gene: TRBV5-1
j_gene: TRBJ1-3
abundance: NA

CDR3aa: CASSQETVTGPDTQYF
v_gene: TRBV4-1
j_gene: TRBJ2-3
abundance: NA

CDR3aa: CASSYNGRANTGELFF
v_gene: TRBV7-2
j_gene: TRBJ2-2
abundance: NA

CDR3aa: CASSLMTARDNQPQHF
v_gene: TRBV19
j_gene: TRBJ1-5
abundance: NA

CDR3aa: CASSLAGGGDNEQFF
v_gene: TRBV7-2
j_gene: TRBJ2-1
abundance: NA

CDR3aa: CASSLGQDEKLFF
v_gene: TRBV5-5
j_gene: TRBJ1-4
abundance: NA

CDR3aa: CASSDGRGGTEAFF
v_gene: TRBV10-1
j_gene: TRBJ1-1
abundance: NA

CDR3aa: CASSHGAGYEQYF
v_gene: TRBV4-1
j_gene: TRBJ2-7
abundance: NA

CDR3aa: CASSFSSQGLGEKLFF
v_gene: TRBV7-9
j_gene: TRBJ1-4
abundance: NA

CDR3aa: CASSSQGANTEAFF
v_gene: TRBV5-1
j_gene: TRBJ1-1
abundance: few

CDR3aa: CASSYGTANTEAFF
v_gene: TRBV6-6
j_gene: TRBJ1-1
abundance: NA

CDR3aa: CASSLWGGTNEQFF
v_gene: TRBV27
j_gene: TRBJ2-1
abundance: NA

CDR3aa: CASSVELAGGLDTQYF
v_gene: TRBV9
j_gene: TRBJ2-3
abundance: NA

CDR3aa: CASSLEGVSREQYF
v_gene: TRBV5-6
j_gene: TRBJ2-7
abundance: NA

CDR3aa: CASRQKGGMNTEAFF
v_gene: TRBV6-6
j_gene: TRBJ1-1
abundance: NA

CDR3aa: CASSLGGGTANEKLFF
v_gene: TRBV7-9
j_gene: TRBJ1-4
abundance: NA

CDR3aa: CASSLGVGQPQHF
v_gene: TRBV7-3
j_gene: TRBJ1-5
abundance: NA

CDR3aa: CSVSGGEGWDTQYF
v_gene: TRBV29-1
j_gene: TRBJ2-3
abundance: NA

CDR3aa: CASSLIGGASGELFF
v_gene: TRBV7-7
j_gene: TRBJ2-2
abundance: once

CDR3aa: CASSLTINTGELFF
v_gene: TRBV6-6
j_gene: TRBJ2-2
abundance: NA

CDR3aa: CASSEWRAAAEAFF
v_gene: TRBV6-5
j_gene: TRBJ1-1
abundance: NA

CDR3aa: CASSLASTRNQPQHF
v_gene: TRBV5-4
j_gene: TRBJ1-5
abundance: NA

CDR3aa: CASSSLGASRRLFF
v_gene: TRBV7-2
j_gene: TRBJ2-1
abundance: NA

CDR3aa: CASLLAAGVNYGYTF
v_gene: TRBV6-1
j_gene: TRBJ1-2
abundance: NA

CDR3aa: CASSYSGGDTEAFF
v_gene: TRBV6-5
j_gene: TRBJ1-1
abundance: NA

CDR3aa: CASSSVVTDTQYF
v_gene: TRBV27
j_gene: TRBJ2-3
abundance: NA

CDR3aa: CASSAGGEKLFF
v_gene: TRBV6-5
j_gene: TRBJ1-4
abundance: NA

CDR3aa: CASLGQLGTGELFF
v_gene: TRBV28
j_gene: TRBJ2-2
abundance: NA

CDR3aa: CASSTLPGQERAGELFF
v_gene: TRBV19
j_gene: TRBJ2-2
abundance: NA

CDR3aa: CASSFAAPMRFF
v_gene: TRBV7-2
j_gene: TRBJ2-1
abundance: NA

CDR3aa: CASSVTGVSTEAFF
v_gene: TRBV9
j_gene: TRBJ1-1
abundance: few